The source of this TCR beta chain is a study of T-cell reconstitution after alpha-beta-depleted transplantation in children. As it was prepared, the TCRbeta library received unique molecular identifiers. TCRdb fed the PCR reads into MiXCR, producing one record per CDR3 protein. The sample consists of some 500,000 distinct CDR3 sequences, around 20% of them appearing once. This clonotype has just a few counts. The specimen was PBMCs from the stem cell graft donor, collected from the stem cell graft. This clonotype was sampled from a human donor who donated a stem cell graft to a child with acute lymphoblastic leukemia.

CDR3 region: CASSSGTGEAQPQHF. CDR3 DNA sequence: TGCGCCAGCAGCTCGGGGACAGGGGAAGCTCAGCCCCAGCATTTT. The J gene is TRBJ1-5, the V gene TRBV5-1; TRBD1 matches at 10 bases. CDR3 length equals 15 residues. In germline, CDR1 is SGHRS, CDR2 YFSETQ. V lost 3 bases to trimming and J lost 6 bases; unmatched junction nucleotides: 6.